Sequencing of this T cell receptor beta chain was carried out in a study of PD-1 and CTLA-4 blockade in melanoma. There are 13 residues in the CDR3. Germline assignment: CDR1 SNHLY and CDR2 FYNNEI. With 6 bases clipped from V and 3 bases from J, the junction kept 4 bases outside the gene matches. The assay was immunoSEQ multiplex PCR, and TCRdb's table has in-frame clones only and misses some. The profile shows 8,500 to 13,000 clones, roughly four fifths of them singletons. This clone occurred a few times. V gene TRBV2 combines with J gene TRBJ1-1, with TRBD1 matching over 7 bases. This specimen was CD8+ T cells from peripheral blood, taken from a patient given anti-PD-1 treatment. The receptor's source is a human donor with melanoma. CDR3 sequence: CASRDRDDTEAFF. The CDR3, as DNA: TGTGCCAGCAGAGACAGGGACGACACTGAAGCTTTCTTT.